This is a list of T cell receptor beta chains from one sample in a study of neurological immune-mediated disorders. Using its own MiXCR run on the 5' RACE reads, TCRdb lists one record per CDR3 protein. The table lists roughly 75,000 distinct CDR3 sequences, 2.6% of them singletons. Sequencing input: PBMCs. These receptors came from a woman under 40 with multiple sclerosis. Each CDR3 is given with its conserved first and last residue. The order of the fields is D gene, V gene, clone size, J gene, CDR3 DNA, CDR3 protein. The D gene is left open where the match is weak. Size is omitted from some rows. Given values are once, few, many or a class for expanded clones.

NA,TRBV20-1,many,TRBJ1-1,TGCAGTGCTAGTAGCCGGGGTGAAGCTTTCTTT,CSASSRGEAFF
TRBD2,TRBV5-1,many,TRBJ2-1,TGCGCCAGCATCGGCGGGAGCGGGGACCTCTACAATGAGCAGTTCTTC,CASIGGSGDLYNEQFF
NA,TRBV27,many,TRBJ2-5,TGTGCCAGCAGTTTATCGGGATCTTACGGAGAGACCCAGTACTTC,CASSLSGSYGETQYF
NA,TRBV7-2,many,TRBJ2-1,TGTGCCAGCAGCCTTGGGGGTCTGGTTATCAATGAGCAGTTCTTC,CASSLGGLVINEQFF
NA,TRBV20-1,many,TRBJ2-7,TGCAGTGCTATACAGGATCCCCCCTACGAGCAGTACTTC,CSAIQDPPYEQYF
NA,TRBV6-2/TRBV6-3,many,TRBJ2-1,TGTGCCAGCAGTTCCCTCAGGGGCCCCGAGCTCTCCTACAATGAGCAGTTCTTC,CASSSLRGPELSYNEQFF
NA,TRBV12-3/TRBV12-4,many,TRBJ2-7,TGTGCCAGCAGCCCCCCGAGAGGCGAGCAGTACTTC,CASSPPRGEQYF
TRBD1,TRBV6-5,many,TRBJ1-2,TGTGCCAGCAGTACCGGACAGGACCACCTTTATGGCTACACCTTC,CASSTGQDHLYGYTF
NA,TRBV7-2,many,TRBJ2-7,TGTGCCAGCAGCTCCTCCGGGTCTGTGGCCTACGAGCAGTACTTC,CASSSSGSVAYEQYF
TRBD2,TRBV6-5,many,TRBJ2-1,TGTGCCAGCCGACTAGCGAGGGGCTCCTACAATGAGCAGTTCTTC,CASRLARGSYNEQFF
NA,TRBV4-1,NA,TRBJ1-1,TGCGCCAGCAGCCAAGCCCAGATGAACACTGAAGCTTTCTTT,CASSQAQMNTEAFF
NA,TRBV7-2,many,TRBJ2-1,TGTGCCAGCAGCTTCTTGGATGAGCAGTTCTTC,CASSFLDEQFF
TRBD2,TRBV6-2/TRBV6-3,many,TRBJ2-5,TGTGCCAGCAGACCTCCGGGACTAGCAATTATGGAGACCCAGTACTTC,CASRPPGLAIMETQYF
TRBD2,TRBV20-1,NA,TRBJ2-1,TGCAGTGCTAGCCCCGATCTACTAGCGGATTACAATGAGCAGTTCTTC,CSASPDLLADYNEQFF
NA,TRBV5-5,many,TRBJ2-1,TGTGCCAGCAGCTTTATCCTAGCGAAAACAACCTACAATGAGCAGTTCTTC,CASSFILAKTTYNEQFF
NA,TRBV9,many,TRBJ2-7,TGTGCCAGCAGCCCGTCAGTCTCGCGGGGTTCTGCGCAGTACTTC,CASSPSVSRGSAQYF
TRBD2,TRBV25-1,many,TRBJ2-7,TGTGCCAGCAGAAGCGGGGGGGGATCATTCTACGAGCAGTACTTC,CASRSGGGSFYEQYF
NA,TRBV19,many,TRBJ2-1,TGTGCCAGTAGTATAGGTCTAACTCCTGAGCAGTTCTTC,CASSIGLTPEQFF
TRBD2,TRBV5-8,many,TRBJ2-2,TGTGCCAGCATCCGACTAGCTTCCGGGGAGCTGTTTTTT,CASIRLASGELFF
NA,TRBV24-1,many,TRBJ1-6,TGTGCCACCAGCGACAGCTCCTATAATTCACCCCTCCACTTT,CATSDSSYNSPLHF
NA,TRBV11-2,many,TRBJ1-4,TGTGCCAGCAGCCTTATGTTACAGGGCAGTAATGAAAAACTGTTTTTT,CASSLMLQGSNEKLFF
NA,TRBV29-1,many,TRBJ2-2,TGCAGCGTTGACAATTCGGGGAACACCGGGGAGCTGTTTTTT,CSVDNSGNTGELFF
TRBD1,TRBV7-6,many,TRBJ2-1,TGTGCCAGCAGCGCCGGGACAGGGGTGTACAATGAGCAGTTCTTC,CASSAGTGVYNEQFF
NA,TRBV7-9,many,TRBJ2-1,TGTGCCAGCAGCCCCCGACTAGAGAGTGAGCAGTTCTTC,CASSPRLESEQFF
NA,TRBV19,many,TRBJ1-1,TGTGCCAGTAGTACAGGGATGAACACTGAAGCTTTCTTT,CASSTGMNTEAFF
NA,TRBV27,many,TRBJ2-2,TGTGCCAGCAGCGCCCGACTAGTTGCCGGGGAGCTGTTTTTT,CASSARLVAGELFF
NA,TRBV5-1,many,TRBJ1-1,TGCGCCAGCAGTGGAAGCACTGAAGCTTTCTTT,CASSGSTEAFF
TRBD2,TRBV5-1,many,TRBJ2-1,TGCGCCAGCAGGCCCCCGGGGCGGGAGGAGATCAATGAGCAGTTCTTC,CASRPPGREEINEQFF